This T cell receptor (beta chain) was sequenced during a study of T cell responses to AZD1222 COVID-19 vaccine. Study observations and caveats: All repertoire sampling was performed exclusively after the peak T cell response.

Remarks on this clone: What it recognizes is unknown.

Repertoires were generated with immunoSEQ multiplex PCR, while TCRdb's copy carries only in-frame clones and drops some. The sample carries 110,000 or so clones, about 86% recorded once. Trimming stripped 7 bases from V and 6 bases from J, with 15 bases between. Germline V gene data show CDR1 as MDHEN and CDR2 as SYDVKM. CDR3 size: 13 residues. The V and J genes are TRBV28 and TRBJ1-2; D not resolved. This sample comprised peripheral blood, obtained on day 0 of AZD1222 vaccination. The receptor's source is an adult in good health. The CDR3 region is CASKTPKEDGYTF. The CDR3, as DNA: TGTGCCAGCAAAACTCCTAAGGAGGATGGCTACACCTTC.